A selection of T cell receptor beta chains follows, all from one sample in a study of T cells in Graves' hyperthyroidism and ophthalmopathy. From the multiplex PCR reads, TCRdb called clonotypes with MiXCR, one entry per CDR3 protein. The sample contains over 250,000 distinct CDR3 sequences, approximately 26% of which appear only once. Sequences were obtained from blood. These TCRs come from a man aged 35 to 55 with Graves' hyperthyroidism that later progressed to Graves' ophthalmopathy. CDR3s include the opening cysteine and the closing phenylalanine or tryptophan. D genes are given only for firm matches. Clone size is shown for a subset of rows, as once, few, many or a class of expanded clone.

d_call	j_call	clone_size	v_call	cdr3_nt	cdr3_aa
NA	TRBJ2-2	many	TRBV4-1	TGCGCCAGCAGCGCCCAAGACACCTACACCGGGGAGCTGTTTTTT	CASSAQDTYTGELFF
NA	TRBJ2-5	many	TRBV19	TGTGCCAGTAGTACGGGACGACTCGTTTACTTC	CASSTGRLVYF
NA	TRBJ2-5	many	TRBV6-5	TGTGCCAGCAGTTACGGCGGGGGCTCCGAGACCCAGTACTTC	CASSYGGGSETQYF
NA	TRBJ1-2	NA	TRBV30	TGTGCCTGGAGTGTAGGCCTGCTCTCCCATGGCTACACCTTC	CAWSVGLLSHGYTF
TRBD1	TRBJ2-7	NA	TRBV28	TGTGCCAGCAACGGAGGGACAGGGGGCCTCTACGAGCAGTACTTC	CASNGGTGGLYEQYF
TRBD1	TRBJ2-2	NA	TRBV20-1	TGCAGTGCAATTCACGACAGGGAGAACACTGGGGAGCTGTTTTTT	CSAIHDRENTGELFF
NA	TRBJ1-5	many	TRBV28	TGTGCCAGCAGTAAGACGTGGGGCAATCAGCCCCAGCATTTT	CASSKTWGNQPQHF
NA	TRBJ2-6	many	TRBV30	TGTGCCTGGAGCGTAGACAGAACGCCGGGCTCTGGAGCCAACGTCCTGACTTTC	CAWSVDRTPGSGANVLTF
NA	TRBJ1-1	many	TRBV5-1	TGCGCCAGCAGCTTGGATCGGGGTTGGGGCACTGAAGCTTTCTTT	CASSLDRGWGTEAFF
NA	TRBJ1-5	NA	TRBV7-2	TGTGCCAGCAGCTCCTGGGGGATAAATCAGCCCCAGCATTTT	CASSSWGINQPQHF